The text below deals with one T cell receptor beta chain. Its antigen is still unknown. No base qualities exist here, and no much larger clone lies one base off it. The sample is drawn from a study of cytomegalovirus exposure and HLA in healthy donors (dated by TCRdb to about 2017). For the study in its entirety: An earlier analysis of roughly 500 of the donors reported about 300 Gb of sequence data and 95 million to 140 million unique TCR beta sequences obtained from about 179 million T cells. Around 330 gigabases of sequencing data and around 90 million unique TCR sequences made up an early release that covered several hundred HLA-typed donors. Of the 300 to 500 genotyped donors, roughly 80% were placed in the genetic ancestry cluster associated with self-reported Caucasian donors. The study aimed to test whether cataloging public T cell receptors could reveal signatures of past pathogen exposure. Using immunosequencing, the study profiled T cell repertoires from roughly 650 subjects and related those repertoires to cytomegalovirus serostatus. Along with the roughly 670-subject first cohort, a separate validation cohort of over a hundred different subjects was used. To predict cytomegalovirus infection status, the study brought together high-throughput TCR immunosequencing, statistical association of individual TCRs with disease status, and machine learning. A later analysis re-examined previously published TCR beta repertoires from roughly 650 donors and added high-resolution HLA genotyping to investigate patterns of TCR occurrence. The later analysis used no new phenotypic data to find candidate immune exposures, relying instead on TCR beta sequences and their occurrence across donors. To decide whether each TCR beta V gene segment behaved as functional or pseudogenic, an earlier analysis of several hundred of the donors relied on high-throughput TCR beta sequencing. Donor age, sex, ethnicity and CMV serostatus were compiled alongside the repertoire data. In a later genetic analysis, genome-wide SNP genotypes for about 65% of the 666 donors were used, and that subset was treated as a discovery cohort. All discovery cohort repertoires had been generated on a single sequencing platform. Class I and class II HLA loci were covered by the typing at four-digit resolution. The number of typed donors differed by locus: 629-630 for A, B, C, DRB1 and DQB1; some 500 for DQA1; around 610 for DPA1; and roughly 490 for DPB1. Roughly five DR-DQ haplotypes were handled as single units for association and clustering, since linkage in the cohort was strong. On average, roughly 250,000 unique TCR beta nucleotide sequences were sequenced per donor among some 430 genotyped donors of the cohort, with roughly 18% of those sequences being non-productive. Overall results and qualifications from the work: In a later analysis, the rate of TCR association differed among HLA loci, with DRB1 alleles having the most associated TCRs and HLA-C alleles having the fewest. A cluster of highly shared sequence variants was judged likely to be a technical artifact of the sequencing pipeline. In this cohort, only TCR beta chains were sequenced, and detectable features were limited by the absence of alpha or paired-chain data. Across donors, most TCR sequences were observed very rarely, whereas some public TCRs were present in many individuals. An earlier analysis of 587 of the donors showed that most TCR beta V segments appeared in productive rearrangements either about 90% or about 30% of the time, which broadly matched IMGT annotations. Because HLA typing was missing for some donors at each locus, association tests included only the typed subset. Compared with equally common non-associated chains, HLA-associated TCR beta chains in a later analysis were more clonally expanded and had lower generation probabilities. Some IMGT-functional V segments, including TRBV6-2 and TRBV6-3, could not be told apart with the 87-base-pair reads, so those segments were excluded. Most CMV-associated TCR beta chains appeared to be HLA-restricted in a later analysis, and the HLA associations seemed to be driven largely by CMV exposure. In vitro tests confirmed that three of the cytomegalovirus-associated TCR beta chains recognize cytomegalovirus antigens. In both the original and validation cohorts, the classifier was reported to diagnose cytomegalovirus status with high specificity and sensitivity. In a later analysis, about 17,000 TCR beta sequences were associated with specific HLA alleles at a false discovery rate of 0.05. The only immune exposure information available for the cohort was CMV serostatus. A further reported finding was that TCR beta sequences accurately predicted the HLA-A and HLA-B alleles for most subjects in the first cohort. Roughly uniform sequencing depth across donors was assumed in presence/absence analyses, although this assumption may not hold. A later genetic analysis associated a missense DCLRE1C variant with V-gene and J-gene trimming of TCR beta chains, and an independent cohort replicated the association. In a later analysis, several top co-occurrence clusters were reported to appear linked to parvovirus B19, influenza, CMV and Epstein-Barr virus. Correlated functional status among segregating V segments might be attributable to linkage disequilibrium, but an unknown experimental factor could not be ruled out. According to the authors, the approach could potentially be generalized to other disease states and immunological phenotypes. The earlier analysis of 587 of the donors excluded 15 to 20 rarely observed V segments, including chromosome 9 orphons, because counts were too low. A later genetic analysis reported fewer N-insertions in productive TCRs among donors in an Asian-associated ancestry cluster than the roughly 670-donor mean. Strong co-occurrence of HLA alleles, especially DR and DQ, made assigning TCR associations to individual alleles difficult. The study gave a list of over 150 TCR beta chains associated with cytomegalovirus.

In total, 500 to 700 healthy bone marrow donors made up the cohort. All cohort members were sampled while nominally healthy, although unrecorded immune exposures were likely present. The donor was CMV seronegative and was included in the group of a few hundred seronegative cohort members. Each donor provided a peripheral blood sample, and peripheral blood mononuclear cells were used for TCR beta sequencing. The Qiagen DNeasy Blood Extraction Kit was used to extract genomic DNA from the blood cell samples. The library was obtained by the immunoSEQ multiplex PCR assay. A mixture of 60 forward primers for TCR Vbeta segments and 13 reverse primers for TCR Jbeta segments was used in the multiplex PCR. Amplification of the CDR3 region of rearranged TCR beta genes was performed with a multiplex PCR assay on genomic DNA. The Illumina HiSeq System was used to sequence the amplified TCR beta libraries as 87-base-pair reads. The authors' analysis ran thus. Across the 670 or so repertoires, a later analysis counted approximately 75 million unique TCR beta chains, roughly 11 million of which were shared by at least two donors. Raw reads were error-corrected and collapsed into unique sequences with a nearest-neighbor algorithm that merged closely related sequences to remove PCR and sequencing errors. Alignment of CDR3 sequences to IMGT reference sequences was used to assign V, D and J gene segments. For a sequence to be retained, a match of at least six nucleotides was required to both a V gene segment and a J gene segment. Rearrangements were called productive when the CDR3 lacked stop codons and stayed in frame with V and J; all others were non-productive. CDR3 was defined by IMGT convention, running from the second conserved V-encoded cysteine to the conserved J-encoded phenylalanine. The earlier analysis of approximately 500 of the donors excluded sequences that lacked an unambiguous match to a single V gene segment. In an earlier analysis of several hundred of the donors, V segments were called functional above 56.7% productive rearrangements and were called segregating when the between-donor standard deviation exceeded 5%. A statistical classification framework was built to diagnose cytomegalovirus status from the catalog of TCR beta chain sequences. In a later analysis, TCR nucleotide sequences were compared against IMGT/GENE-DB human TR gene sequences so that V and J genes could be assigned. Using the TCRdist pipeline, a later analysis assigned CDR3 sequences along with most-parsimonious VDJ recombination scenarios. In a later analysis, each TCR beta chain was defined by its CDR3 amino acid sequence together with its V-gene family, and reads without a unique V-gene family were excluded. As a way to deal with suspected cross-contamination and a sequencing artifact, a later analysis dropped 450 to 600 nucleotide sequences that were highly shared and had low generation probability. For each public chain, a later analysis derived a clonal expansion index from normalized ranks of inferred template counts within each repertoire. A later analysis computed generation probabilities with a VDJ recombination model fitted to out-of-frame rearrangements, and checked the results against IGoR. Hypergeometric tests were used in a later analysis to score TCR-TCR, TCR-HLA and TCR-CMV co-occurrence, with a repertoire-size bias correction applied to the TCR pairs. To estimate false discovery rates, a later analysis permuted the HLA or CMV assignments 20 times. A later analysis grouped co-occurring TCRs with DBSCAN, adding TCRdist sequence similarity when clustering within HLA-allele-positive subsets. Repertoires with fewer than 30,000 or more than 120,000 public chains, plus five repertoires with anomalous nucleotide sharing, were excluded from co-occurrence clustering. In TCRdb, the immuneACCESS table is reduced to in-frame sequences with V and J assigned. These tables do not hold every clone; where another copy was compared, an unresolved V gene accounts for under half, and the others remain unexplained. The V and J calls and clone size come from that table; D and trimming were worked out from the DNA. In all, the sample holds under 85,000 clones, and roughly 79% of those were seen once. The leading ten clones occupy approximately 1.6% of the sample.

V loses 1 base, J loses 6 bases, and the germline ends lie 10 bases apart. The CDR3 sequence holds 14 residues, the cysteine and phenylalanine included. The DNA shown is the 42-base CDR3, in frame from base 1. From the germline V gene, CDR1 is LGHNA and CDR2 is YNFKEQ. This receptor was identified in a man aged 40-49 years in good health and CMV-seronegative. In this chain, TRBV4-2 is recombined with TRBJ2-1; TRBD2 might be the D gene, on 6 matching bases. The sequencing input was PBMCs. CDR3 loop: CASSQARTTNEQFF. The DNA sequence is as follows: TGTGCCAGCAGCCAAGCCCGGACTACCAATGAGCAGTTCTTC.